This paragraph covers one T cell receptor (beta chain) sequence. As yet, its antigen is unknown. Sequencing used cDNA as its template, made by extracting RNA and reverse transcribing it. Here immunoSEQ multiplex PCR was the method, and the copy in TCRdb shows in-frame clones only, minus some. The table shows more than 200,000 clones, with under 80% occurring only once. Trimming removed 0 bases from V and 4 bases from J, with 17 bases in between. This CDR3 is built from 16 residues. The germline V gene has CDR1 SGDLS and CDR2 YYNGEE. This sample was taken from a study of CD8+ T cells in alopecia areata. Study findings and constraints: Sequenced scalp T cells also include alphabeta T cells resident in normal skin.

This sequence originates from a human donor with alopecia areata. The gene calls are TRBV9 and TRBJ2-7; D gene uncertain. The sequencing used CD4+ T cells sorted from blood, collected at week 0. CDR3 nucleotides: TGTGCCAGCAGCGTAGCCTCGGGCGGCCCCAGGTACGAGCAGTACTTC. It is translated as CASSVASGGPRYEQYF.